Here is one T cell receptor beta chain with its context. Antigen: not known. Ipilimumab, 1 mg/kg, started 14 to 28 days after autologous transplant. Patients received nivolumab 3 mg/kg at weeks 1, 4, 7, 10, then fortnightly to week 26. The data were produced by immunoSEQ multiplex PCR, yet TCRdb's version contains in-frame clones alone and is incomplete. Here the sample spans about 20,000 clones, 77% being singletons. This record belongs to a study of ipilimumab plus nivolumab after autologous stem cell transplantation. The overall study: Both relapsed and primary refractory DLBCL were included. Study results and caveats: The authors say TCR, Treg and microbiome findings warrant further study.

Trimming took 0 bases from V and 0 from J; bases not matched to a gene: 0. Germline CDR1 SGDLS, CDR2 YYNGEE. The CDR3 length is 16 residues. The chain couples TRBV9 to TRBJ2-2; 9 bases line up with TRBD1. This clonotype was sampled from a male donor with diffuse large B-cell lymphoma. The sequences come from PBMCs, collected in a trial of ipilimumab plus nivolumab as post-transplant consolidation. In DNA, the CDR3 is TGTGCCAGCAGCGTAGGACAGGGGGCGAACACCGGGGAGCTGTTTTTT. This gives the protein CASSVGQGANTGELFF.